These T cell receptor beta chains were read from a single sample in a study of cytomegalovirus exposure and HLA in healthy donors. Sequencing was performed with immunoSEQ multiplex PCR; in TCRdb, only in-frame clones are kept and a portion is missing. The data contain 100,000 to 150,000 clones, just over 70% of them seen just once; the ten biggest clones take up approximately 2.6%. Sequenced sample: PBMCs. Every receptor here comes from a woman in her sixties in good health and CMV-seropositive. Each CDR3 is given without its conserved first and last residue.

j_call v_call cdr3_aa
TRBJ1-3 TRBV7-9 ASSPHGSSGNTIY
TRBJ2-1 TRBV5-1 ASSSDTGTNLEQF
TRBJ2-2 TRBV7-9 ASSLIDRGTGELF
TRBJ2-1 TRBV7-6 ASRPTSGGDNEQF
TRBJ1-1 TRBV9 ASSAPGPTGTEAF
TRBJ2-3 TRBV7-8 ASSFVSPYRADTQY
TRBJ2-7 TRBV13 ASSLWADYEQY
TRBJ1-5 TRBV19 ASRGTASNQPQH
TRBJ2-5 TRBV4-1 ASSQSSGGLEETQY
TRBJ2-3 TRBV7-7 ASSLGTSGGALDTQY